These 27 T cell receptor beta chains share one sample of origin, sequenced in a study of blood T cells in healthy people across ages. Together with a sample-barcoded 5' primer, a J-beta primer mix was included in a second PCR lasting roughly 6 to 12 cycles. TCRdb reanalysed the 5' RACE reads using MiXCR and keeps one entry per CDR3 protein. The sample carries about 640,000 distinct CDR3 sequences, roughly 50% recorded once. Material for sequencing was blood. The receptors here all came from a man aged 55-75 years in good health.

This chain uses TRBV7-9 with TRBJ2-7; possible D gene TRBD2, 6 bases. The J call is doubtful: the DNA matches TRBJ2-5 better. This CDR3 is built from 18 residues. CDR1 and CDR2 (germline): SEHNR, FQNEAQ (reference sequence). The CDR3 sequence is CASSLVFGGASPQETQYF. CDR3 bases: TGTGCCAGCAGCTTAGTCTTCGGGGGAGCAAGCCCCCAAGAGACCCAGTACTTC.

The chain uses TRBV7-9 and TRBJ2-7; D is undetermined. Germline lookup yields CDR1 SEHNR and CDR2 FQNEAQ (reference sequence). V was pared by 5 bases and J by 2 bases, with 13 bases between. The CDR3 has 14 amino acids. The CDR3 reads CASSPRGLAYEQYF. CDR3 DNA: TGTGCCAGCAGCCCCCGTGGGCTCGCCTACGAGCAGTACTTC.

CDR3: CSVAVGPLDNEQFF. CDR3 sequence (DNA): TGCAGCGTTGCTGTGGGACCCCTTGACAATGAGCAGTTCTTC. The chain links TRBV29-1 to TRBJ2-1, with D perhaps being TRBD1 or TRBD2 (5 bases each). Trimming pared 4 bases from V and 5 bases from J, leaving 15 bases between. Germline CDR1 is SQVTM and CDR2 is ANQGSEA. This CDR3 has 14 amino acids.

CDR3 loop: CASSDLQGGNTEAFF. DNA of the CDR3: TGTGCCAGCAGTGACCTACAGGGCGGGAACACTGAAGCTTTCTTT. The V and J genes are TRBV6-1 and TRBJ1-1; tentatively, D is TRBD1 (6 bases). The CDR3 contains 15 residues. CDR1 MNHNS and CDR2 SASEGT come from the germline V gene. The V and J ends lost 3 bases and 1 base respectively, with 12 bases between them.

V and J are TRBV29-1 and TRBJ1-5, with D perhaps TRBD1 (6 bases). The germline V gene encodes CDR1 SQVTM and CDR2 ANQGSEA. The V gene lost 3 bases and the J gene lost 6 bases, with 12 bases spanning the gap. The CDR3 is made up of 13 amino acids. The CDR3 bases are TGCAGCGTTGAGGTACAGGGTGGTCAGCCCCAGCATTTT. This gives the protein CSVEVQGGQPQHF.

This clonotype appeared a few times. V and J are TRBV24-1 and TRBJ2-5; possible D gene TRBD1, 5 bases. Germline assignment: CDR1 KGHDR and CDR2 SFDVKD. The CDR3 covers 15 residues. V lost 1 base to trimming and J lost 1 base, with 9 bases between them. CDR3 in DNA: TGTGCCACCAGTGATTTAGGAGACAGCCAAGAGACCCAGTACTTC. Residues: CATSDLGDSQETQYF.

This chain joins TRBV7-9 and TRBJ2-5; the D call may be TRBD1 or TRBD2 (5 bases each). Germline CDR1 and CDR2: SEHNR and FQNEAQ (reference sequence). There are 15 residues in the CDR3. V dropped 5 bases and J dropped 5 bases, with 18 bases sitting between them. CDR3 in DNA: TGTGCCAGCAGCCGAGGGGAAATGGGTTCGGAGACCCAGTACTTC. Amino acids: CASSRGEMGSETQYF.

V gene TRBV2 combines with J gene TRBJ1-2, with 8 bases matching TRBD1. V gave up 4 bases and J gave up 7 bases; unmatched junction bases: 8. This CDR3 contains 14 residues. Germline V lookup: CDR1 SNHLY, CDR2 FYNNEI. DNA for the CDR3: TGTGCCAGCAGTGGGACAGGGCTGGCTAGTGGCTACACCTTC. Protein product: CASSGTGLASGYTF.

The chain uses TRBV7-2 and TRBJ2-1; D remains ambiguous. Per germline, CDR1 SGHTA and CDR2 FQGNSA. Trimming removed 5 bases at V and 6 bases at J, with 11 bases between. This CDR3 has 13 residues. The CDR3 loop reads CASSPRSGNEQFF. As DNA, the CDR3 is TGTGCCAGCAGCCCCCGTTCCGGCAATGAGCAGTTCTTC.

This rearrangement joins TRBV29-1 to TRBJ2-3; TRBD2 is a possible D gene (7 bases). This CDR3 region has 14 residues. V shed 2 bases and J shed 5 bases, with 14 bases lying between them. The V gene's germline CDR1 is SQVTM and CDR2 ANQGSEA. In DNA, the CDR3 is TGCAGCGTTGAAAGGGGGGGCCAAGGAGATACGCAGTATTTT. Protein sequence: CSVERGGQGDTQYF.

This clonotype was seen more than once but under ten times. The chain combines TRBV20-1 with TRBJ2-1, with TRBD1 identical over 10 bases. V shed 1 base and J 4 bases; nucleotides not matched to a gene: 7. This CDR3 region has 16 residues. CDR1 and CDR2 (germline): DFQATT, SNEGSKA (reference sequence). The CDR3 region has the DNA TGCAGTGCTAGAGTCGTTACGGACAGGGGGTACAATGAGCAGTTCTTC. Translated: CSARVVTDRGYNEQFF.

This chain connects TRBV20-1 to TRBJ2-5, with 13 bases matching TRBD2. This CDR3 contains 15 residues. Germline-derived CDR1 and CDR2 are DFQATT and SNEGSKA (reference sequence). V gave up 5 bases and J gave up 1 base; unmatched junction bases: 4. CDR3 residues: CSAAGLAGVQETQYF. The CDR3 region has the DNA TGCAGTGCTGCCGGACTAGCGGGGGTCCAAGAGACCCAGTACTTC.

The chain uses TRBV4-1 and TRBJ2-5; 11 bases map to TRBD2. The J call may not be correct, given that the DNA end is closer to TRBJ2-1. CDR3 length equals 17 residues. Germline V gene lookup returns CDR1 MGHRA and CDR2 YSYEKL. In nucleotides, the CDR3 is TGCGCCAGCAGCCCGCAGACTAGCGGGGCAGTACAAGAGACCCAGTTCTTC. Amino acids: CASSPQTSGAVQETQFF.

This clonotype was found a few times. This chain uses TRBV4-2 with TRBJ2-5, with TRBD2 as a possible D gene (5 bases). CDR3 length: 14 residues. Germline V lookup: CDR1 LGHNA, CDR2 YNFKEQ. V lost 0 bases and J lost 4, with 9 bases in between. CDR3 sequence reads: CASSQDLAAETQYF. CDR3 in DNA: TGTGCCAGCAGCCAAGATCTAGCCGCAGAGACCCAGTACTTC.

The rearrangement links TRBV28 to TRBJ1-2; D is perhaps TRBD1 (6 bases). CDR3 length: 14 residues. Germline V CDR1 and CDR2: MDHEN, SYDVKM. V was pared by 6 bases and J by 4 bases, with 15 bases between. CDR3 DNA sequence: TGTGCCAGCAGCCCTCGGACAGCCCCCTATGGCTACACCTTC. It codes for CASSPRTAPYGYTF.

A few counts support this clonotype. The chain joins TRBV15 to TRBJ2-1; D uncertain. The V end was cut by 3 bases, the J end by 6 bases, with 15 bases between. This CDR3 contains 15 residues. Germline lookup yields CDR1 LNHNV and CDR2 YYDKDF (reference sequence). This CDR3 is CATSRAVFSINEQFF. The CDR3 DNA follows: TGTGCCACCAGCAGGGCAGTGTTCTCCATCAATGAGCAGTTCTTC.

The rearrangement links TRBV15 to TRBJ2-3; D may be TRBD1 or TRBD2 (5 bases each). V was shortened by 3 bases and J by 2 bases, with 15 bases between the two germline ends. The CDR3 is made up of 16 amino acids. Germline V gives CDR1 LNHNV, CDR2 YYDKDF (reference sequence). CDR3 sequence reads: CATSSRGEQLTDTQYF. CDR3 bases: TGTGCCACCAGCAGTAGGGGAGAACAGCTCACAGATACGCAGTATTTT.

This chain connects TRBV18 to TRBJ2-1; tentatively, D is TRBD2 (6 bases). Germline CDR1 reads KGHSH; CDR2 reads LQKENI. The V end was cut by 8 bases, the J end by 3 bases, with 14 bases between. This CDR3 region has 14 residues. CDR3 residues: CASRPGGIYNEQFF. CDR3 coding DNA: TGTGCCAGCCGACCAGGAGGGATCTACAATGAGCAGTTCTTC.

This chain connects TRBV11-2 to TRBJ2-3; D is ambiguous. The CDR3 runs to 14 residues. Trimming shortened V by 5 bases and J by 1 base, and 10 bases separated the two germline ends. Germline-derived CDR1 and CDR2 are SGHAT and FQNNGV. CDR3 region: CASSRSTGTDTQYF. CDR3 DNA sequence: TGTGCCAGCAGCAGATCGACGGGCACAGATACGCAGTATTTT. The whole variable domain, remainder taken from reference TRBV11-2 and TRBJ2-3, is EAGVAQSPRYKIIEKRQSVAFWCNPISGHATLYWYQQILGQGPKLLIQFQNNGVVDDSQLPKDRFSAERLKGVDSTLKIQPAKLEDSAVYLCASSRSTGTDTQYFGPGTRLTVL.

The CDR3 region has the DNA TGTGCCGGCCTTCAAGGACTAGCGGGGGCCTTCTCCTACAATGAGCAGTTCTTC. Protein sequence: CAGLQGLAGAFSYNEQFF. The chain joins TRBV7-9 to TRBJ2-1; the match to TRBD2 covers 13 bases. Germline V gene sequence: CDR1 SEHNR, CDR2 FQNEAQ (reference sequence). The V segment lost 11 bases and the J segment 0 bases; nucleotides outside the gene matches: 13. CDR3 size: 18 residues.

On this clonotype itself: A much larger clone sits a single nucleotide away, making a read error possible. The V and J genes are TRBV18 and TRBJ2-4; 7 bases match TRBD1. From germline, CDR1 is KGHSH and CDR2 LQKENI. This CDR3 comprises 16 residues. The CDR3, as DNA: TGTGCCGGCTCACCAATCATCTCCGGGACAGAAAACATTCAGTACTTC. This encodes CAGSPIISGTENIQYF.

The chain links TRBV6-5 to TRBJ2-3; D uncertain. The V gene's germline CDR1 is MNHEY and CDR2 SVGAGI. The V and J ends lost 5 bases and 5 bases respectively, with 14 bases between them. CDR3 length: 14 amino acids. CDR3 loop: CASSLQRALDTQYF. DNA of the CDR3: TGTGCCAGCAGTCTACAAAGGGCGTTAGATACGCAGTATTTT.

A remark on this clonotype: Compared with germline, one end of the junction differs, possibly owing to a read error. CDR3 sequence: CASSLLGGALSCNEQFF. The CDR3 DNA reads TGCGCCAGCAGCTTACTCGGGGGGGCCTTGTCCTGCAATGAGCAGTTCTTC. The chain is built from TRBV5-1 and TRBJ2-1; TRBD2 matches 8 bases. From germline, CDR1 is SGHRS and CDR2 YFSETQ. This CDR3 has 17 residues.

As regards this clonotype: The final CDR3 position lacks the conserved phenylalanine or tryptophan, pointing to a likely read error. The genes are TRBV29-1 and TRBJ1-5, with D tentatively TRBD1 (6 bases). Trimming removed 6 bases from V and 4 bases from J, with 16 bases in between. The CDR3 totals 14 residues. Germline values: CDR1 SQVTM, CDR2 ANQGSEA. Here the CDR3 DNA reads TGCAGCGTGAGGGGGGACAACCCAAATCAGCCCCAGCATGTT. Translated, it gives CSVRGDNPNQPQHV.

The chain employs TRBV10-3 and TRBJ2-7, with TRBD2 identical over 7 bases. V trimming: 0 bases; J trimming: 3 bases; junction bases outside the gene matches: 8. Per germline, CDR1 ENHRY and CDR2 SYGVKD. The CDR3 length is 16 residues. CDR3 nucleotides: TGTGCCATCAGTGAGTCCTCAGCGGGACTCAGCTACGAGCAGTACTTC. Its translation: CAISESSAGLSYEQYF.

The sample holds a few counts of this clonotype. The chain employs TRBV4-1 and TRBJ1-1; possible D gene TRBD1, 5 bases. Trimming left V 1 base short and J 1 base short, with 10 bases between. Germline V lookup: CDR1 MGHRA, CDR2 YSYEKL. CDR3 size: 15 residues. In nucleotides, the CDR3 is TGCGCCAGCAGCCAAGGCAGGGTTGGGAACACTGAAGCTTTCTTT. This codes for CASSQGRVGNTEAFF.

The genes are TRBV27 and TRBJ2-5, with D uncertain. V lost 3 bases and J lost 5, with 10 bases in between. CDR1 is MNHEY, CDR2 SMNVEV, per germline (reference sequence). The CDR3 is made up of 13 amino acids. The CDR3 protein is CASSFTARETQYF. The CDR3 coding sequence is TGTGCCAGCAGTTTCACGGCTCGGGAGACCCAGTACTTC.